This T cell receptor (beta chain) was documented in a study of Graves' ophthalmopathy and Graves' hyperthyroidism. Study findings and constraints: Ophthalmopathy could be told apart from stable hyperthyroidism by a 13-signature model (about 90% sensitivity, around 78% specificity). Most thyroid clonotypes with frequency above 0.001 were detected in blood too.

TCR beta CDR3 amplification used RNA transcripts. Scientists carried out first-round RT-PCR using HTBI primers and then a second-round multiplex PCR. TCRdb redid the calling of the multiplex PCR reads with MiXCR, one entry per CDR3 protein. The data hold hundreds of thousands of distinct CDR3 sequences, with about 38% observed a single time. Uncontrolled infections, other autoimmune diseases, pregnancy or lactation barred patients from enrollment. Orbital computed tomography and thyroid ultrasound, along with TRAb, serum thyroxine and clinical symptoms, underpinned diagnosis. As for this clonotype: Its antigen is as yet unknown.

The sequenced material came from peripheral blood. The receptor's source is an adult man with Graves' ophthalmopathy.

For the CDR3, the DNA is TGTGCCAGCAGCTTAGTCCCCCACTCTCTTCCCTACGAGCAGTACTTC. Amino acids: CASSLVPHSLPYEQYF. The genes are TRBV11-3 and TRBJ2-7; D remains unclear. V was cut by 1 base and J by 2 bases, with 15 bases left in between. The CDR3 extends over 16 amino acids. Germline CDR1 and CDR2: SGHNT and YENEEA.